This entry lists 16 T cell receptor beta chains sequenced from one sample in a study of cytotoxic CD8 clonotypes in ibrutinib-treated CLL. Only in-frame clones appear in the TCRdb table, and some are missing; sequencing was by immunoSEQ multiplex PCR. The sample carries roughly 130,000 clones, under 95% recorded once. The input for sequencing was PBMCs, taken after 12 months of ibrutinib treatment. The receptor set was obtained from a human donor with chronic lymphocytic leukemia.

The chain has TRBV7-2 and TRBJ2-1, with D perhaps TRBD2 (5 bases). CDR3 length: 14 residues. Germline V lookup: CDR1 SGHTA, CDR2 FQGNSA. V lost 0 bases and J 10 bases, leaving 13 bases between the germline ends. The CDR3 protein is CASSLAQRDNEQFF. For the CDR3, the DNA is TGTGCCAGCAGCTTAGCCCAGAGGGATAACGAGCAGTTCTTC.

CDR3 bases: TGTGCCAGTAGTACCTCGACAGAGGAAAAACTGTTTTTT. Protein product: CASSTSTEEKLFF. V and J are TRBV19 and TRBJ1-4, with D possibly matching TRBD1 (5 bases). Deletions cut 4 bases from V and 8 bases from J, with 11 bases between. The length of the CDR3 is 13 residues. CDR1 LNHDA and CDR2 SQIVND come from the germline V gene (reference sequence). Supplemented by reference TRBV19 and TRBJ1-4, the full variable domain reads DGGITQSPKYLFRKEGQNVTLSCEQNLNHDAMYWYRQDPGQGLRLIYYSQIVNDFQKGDIAEGYSVSREKKESFPLTVTSAQKNPTAFYLCASSTSTEEKLFFGSGTQLSVL.

This clone was seen a few times. Here the CDR3 DNA reads TGTGCTAGCAACAGGGACATGAACACTGAAGCTTTCTTT. Translating gives CASNRDMNTEAFF. V gene TRBV12-5 combines with J gene TRBJ1-1, with D tentatively TRBD1 (6 bases). The ends were cut back, 9 bases at V and 0 bases at J, with 11 bases in the middle. CDR3 length: 13 amino acids. Germline lookup yields CDR1 LGHNT and CDR2 FRNRAP.

This chain connects TRBV4-3 to TRBJ2-1; TRBD2 aligns across 8 bases. This CDR3 region has 13 residues. CDR1 and CDR2 (germline): LGHNA, YSLEER. V was clipped by 4 bases and J by 8 bases; unmatched bases: 4. The CDR3 nucleotides are TGCGCCAGCAGCCCAGTCGGGGGGGATGAGCAGTTCTTC. Translation gives CASSPVGGDEQFF.

The chain employs TRBV27 and TRBJ2-7, with 9 bases lining up with TRBD2. The ends lost 7 bases at V and 6 bases at J; junction bases unmatched: 16. CDR3 length: 16 residues. From germline, CDR1 is MNHEY and CDR2 SMNVEV (reference sequence). The CDR3 nucleotides are TGTGCCAGCAAAGGGAATTTCGGCGGGAGGGCCCCCGAGCAGTACTTC. Protein: CASKGNFGGRAPEQYF.

This clone was seen only once. The chain links TRBV7-8 to TRBJ2-7; a possible D gene is TRBD1 (5 bases). Looked up from germline, CDR1 is SGHVS and CDR2 is FQNEAQ. The CDR3 runs to 12 residues. V was clipped by 4 bases and J by 1 base, with 5 bases between them. CDR3 in amino acids: CASSWTSYEQYF. CDR3 DNA sequence: TGTGCCAGCAGCTGGACATCCTACGAGCAGTACTTC.

This chain links TRBV18 with TRBJ1-5; the D is unclear. The CDR3 covers 15 residues. The ends were cut back, 2 bases at V and 5 bases at J, with 13 bases in the middle. Germline CDR1 and CDR2: KGHSH and LQKENI. CDR3 DNA sequence: TGTGCCAGCTCACCAAGCCTGAGGGAAGATCAGCCCCAGCATTTT. Protein sequence: CASSPSLREDQPQHF.

CDR3 DNA: TGTGCCAGCAGTTACTCTCTGGGCTCTGGGGAAAAACTGTTTTTT. The encoded protein is CASSYSLGSGEKLFF. J is TRBJ1-4 and V is TRBV6-5; D gene uncertain. CDR1 is MNHEY, CDR2 SVGAGI, per germline. The CDR3 length is 15 residues. With 0 bases removed from V and 8 bases from J, the gap between germline ends came to 13 bases.

This clone was counted only a few times. One end of the junction varies from germline; a read error may be responsible. The gene calls are TRBV28 and TRBJ1-3, with D possibly being TRBD1 (6 bases). Per the germline V gene, CDR1 is MDHEN and CDR2 is SYDVKM. CDR3 length equals 11 residues. CDR3 sequence (DNA): TGTGCCAGCAGTTTATACAGGGAAGTGGATTTT. This gives the protein CASSLYREVDF.

This clone was observed a handful of times. The chain recombines TRBV6-5 with TRBJ1-2, with D unresolved. The CDR3 spans 12 residues. V lost 0 bases, J lost 3 bases, and 2 bases lay in between. CDR1 is MNHEY, CDR2 SVGAGI, per germline. In nucleotides, the CDR3 is TGTGCCAGCAGTTACTCGGACTATGGCTACACCTTC. Its translation: CASSYSDYGYTF.

The chain joins TRBV9 to TRBJ2-7, with 9 positions matching TRBD2. V dropped 4 bases and J dropped 3; count of bases not matched to a gene: 8. The CDR3 has 15 amino acids. In germline, CDR1 is SGDLS, CDR2 YYNGEE. CDR3 protein: CASSPQGTSSYEQYF. In DNA, the CDR3 is TGTGCCAGCAGCCCCCAGGGGACTAGCAGCTACGAGCAGTACTTC.

The chain uses TRBV5-8 and TRBJ2-1; TRBD1 matches 11 bases. This CDR3 is built from 13 residues. The V gene end was trimmed by 3 bases and the J gene end by 11 bases; junction bases not matched to a gene: 4. Germline V gene lookup returns CDR1 SGHTS and CDR2 YDEGEE. The chain's CDR3 is CASSSWTGGQQFF. In DNA form, the CDR3 reads TGTGCCAGCAGCTCCTGGACAGGGGGCCAGCAGTTCTTC.

The rearrangement uses TRBV27 and TRBJ2-1; D could derive from TRBD1 or TRBD2 (5 bases each). This CDR3 contains 15 residues. Germline V gene sequence: CDR1 MNHEY, CDR2 SMNVEV (reference sequence). Trimming took 5 bases from V and 0 from J, leaving 11 bases between them. CDR3 protein: CASSSGDSSYNEQFF. In nucleotides, the CDR3 is TGTGCCAGCAGTAGCGGAGACAGCTCCTACAATGAGCAGTTCTTC.

This chain joins TRBV7-9 and TRBJ2-7; D is ambiguous. The germline gives CDR1 SEHNR, CDR2 FQNEAQ (reference sequence). Trimming removed 3 bases at V and 3 bases at J, with 12 bases between. This CDR3 has 14 amino acids. CDR3 sequence reads: CASSLAGVDYEQYF. The CDR3 nucleotides read TGTGCCAGCAGCTTGGCAGGCGTGGACTACGAGCAGTACTTC.

The J gene is TRBJ2-1, the V gene TRBV2, with no clear D. The CDR3 spans 14 residues. Germline CDR1 and CDR2: SNHLY and FYNNEI. Trimming took off 10 bases at V and 3 bases at J, with 16 bases between the two ends. The CDR3 is CATEAEKVYNEQFF. CDR3 in DNA: TGTGCCACCGAAGCCGAAAAAGTCTACAATGAGCAGTTCTTC.

J is TRBJ2-7 and V is TRBV27, with D unclear. This CDR3 spans 15 amino acids. Germline assignment: CDR1 MNHEY and CDR2 SMNVEV (reference sequence). V lost 5 bases and J lost 3, with 17 bases in between. The CDR3 reads CASSPRDWGNYEQYF. The CDR3 coding sequence is TGTGCCAGCAGTCCCCGAGACTGGGGAAACTACGAGCAGTACTTC.